This T cell receptor (beta chain) was obtained from a study of blood T cell repertoires in COVID-19. Germline V gene sequence: CDR1 MNHEY, CDR2 SVGAGI. The CDR3 is made up of 13 amino acids. V dropped 6 bases and J dropped 5 bases, with 14 bases sitting between them. Per the original data handling: Researchers report that nucleated cell counts were estimated from reference gene primer amplification. Here immunoSEQ multiplex PCR was the method, and the copy in TCRdb shows in-frame clones only, minus some. The V and J calls and clone size come from that table; D and trimming were worked out from the DNA. The table includes roughly 50,000 clones, roughly 87% detected once.

This receptor was taken from an older woman with acute or convalescent COVID-19. The gene calls are TRBV6-5 and TRBJ2-7; D not certain. The sample comprised peripheral blood. CDR3 bases: TGTGCCAGCAGCAGGTACACAGACGACGAGCAGTACTTC. It is translated as CASSRYTDDEQYF.